The clone carrying this T cell receptor (beta chain) was detected many times. Its antigen is not known. 5'RACE with 10-nucleotide random UMIs generated the cDNA. Using its own MiXCR run on the 5' RACE reads, TCRdb lists one record per CDR3 protein. This table holds about 55,000 distinct CDR3 sequences, more than 3.5% found once. The data stem from a study of neurological immune-mediated disorders. Study conclusions and caveats: Falling below healthy controls, multiple sclerosis showed the least TCR clonal expansion, while HTLV-1-associated myelopathy showed the most. Repertoires from 18 of 34 multiple sclerosis patients grouped phylogenetically into a related-CDR3 cluster, suggesting a possible signature. No sharing of CDR3 amino acid sequences was observed among expanded clones across subjects, suggesting private repertoires in all groups.

V shed 4 bases and J 3 bases; nucleotides not matched to a gene: 3. Germline V gene lookup returns CDR1 SGHRS and CDR2 YFSETQ. CDR3 length: 14 amino acids. The chain joins TRBV5-1 to TRBJ1-3, with 8 bases that match TRBD1. The receptor comes from a man between 60 and 70 years old with multiple sclerosis. Sequencing used PBMCs. Here the CDR3 reads CASSDRGGGNTIYF. The CDR3 DNA reads TGCGCCAGCAGCGACAGGGGTGGTGGAAACACCATATATTTT.